The entry that follows covers one T cell receptor beta chain sequence. The junction had 11 bases not matched to a gene; V was cut back by 0 bases and J by 5 bases. The CDR3 totals 18 residues. In germline, CDR1 is LGHNA, CDR2 YSLEER. These data belong to a study of cytomegalovirus exposure and HLA in healthy donors. The study ran its PCR with 60 Vbeta and 13 Jbeta primers. TCRdb's table, derived via immunoSEQ multiplex PCR, lists solely in-frame clones and lacks some. The table has about 210,000 clones, 60% to 80% seen once. The chain carries TRBV4-3 and TRBJ2-3, with 10 bases fitting TRBD2. The TCR sequence derives from a male donor in good health and CMV-seronegative. Sequencing was done on a sample of PBMCs. The DNA of the CDR3 is TGCGCCAGCAGCCAAGAAGGTCCCAGCGGGGGGGCCATAGATACGCAGTATTTT. Translating it yields CASSQEGPSGGAIDTQYF.